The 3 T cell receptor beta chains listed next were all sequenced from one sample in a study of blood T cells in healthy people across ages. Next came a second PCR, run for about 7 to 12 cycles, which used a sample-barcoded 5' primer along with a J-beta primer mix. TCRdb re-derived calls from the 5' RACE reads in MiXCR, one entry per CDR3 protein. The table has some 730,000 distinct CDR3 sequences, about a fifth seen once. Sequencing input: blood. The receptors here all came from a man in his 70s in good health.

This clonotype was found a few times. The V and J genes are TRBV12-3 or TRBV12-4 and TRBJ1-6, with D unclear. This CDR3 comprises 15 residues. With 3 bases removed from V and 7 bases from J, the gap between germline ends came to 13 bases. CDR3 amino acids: CASSLSGGLNSPLHF. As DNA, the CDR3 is TGTGCCAGCAGTTTGTCGGGAGGGCTGAATTCACCCCTCCACTTT.

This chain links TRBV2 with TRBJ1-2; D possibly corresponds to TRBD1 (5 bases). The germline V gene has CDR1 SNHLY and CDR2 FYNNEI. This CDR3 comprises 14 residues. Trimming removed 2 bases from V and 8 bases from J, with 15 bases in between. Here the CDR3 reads CASSERPGPEGYTF. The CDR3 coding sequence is TGTGCCAGCAGTGAAAGACCAGGGCCGGAAGGCTACACCTTC.

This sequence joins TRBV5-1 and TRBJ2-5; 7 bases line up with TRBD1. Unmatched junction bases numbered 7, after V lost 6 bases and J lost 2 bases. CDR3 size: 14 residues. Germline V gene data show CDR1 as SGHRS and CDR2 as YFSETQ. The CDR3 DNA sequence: TGCGCCAGCACCCTAGGGACAGCTCAAGAGACCCAGTACTTC. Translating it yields CASTLGTAQETQYF.